These 9 T cell receptor beta chains originate from one sample sequenced in a study of cytomegalovirus exposure and HLA in healthy donors. 60 Vbeta and 13 Jbeta primers were used in PCR. Here immunoSEQ multiplex PCR was the method, and the copy in TCRdb shows in-frame clones only, minus some. This table holds more than 70,000 clones, about three quarters found once. Material: PBMCs. These receptors were taken from a man in his fifties or sixties in good health and CMV-seropositive.

The J gene is TRBJ2-3, the V gene TRBV9, with D possibly being TRBD2 (6 bases). V was cut by 4 bases and J by 4 bases, with 13 bases left in between. Looked up from germline, CDR1 is SGDLS and CDR2 is YYNGEE. There are 14 residues in the CDR3. The chain's CDR3 is CASSTSMVPDTQYF. The CDR3 coding sequence is TGTGCCAGCAGCACTAGCATGGTGCCAGATACGCAGTATTTT.

On this clone itself: Mismatch with germline at one junction end may stem from a read error. The V call is TRBV7-9, the J call TRBJ1-2; D may be TRBD1 (6 bases). The CDR3 spans 12 residues. The germline CDR1 and CDR2 sequences are SEHNR and FQNEAQ (reference sequence). This chain's CDR3 is CSSSPDSYGYTF. DNA for the CDR3: TGTTCCAGCAGCCCGGACAGCTATGGCTACACCTTC.

The V call is TRBV5-1, the J call TRBJ2-7; no firm D call. V was pared by 2 bases and J by 2 bases, with 14 bases between. Germline CDR1 reads SGHRS; CDR2 reads YFSETQ. The CDR3 contains 15 residues. Here the CDR3 reads CASSFGQSSTYEQYF. CDR3 nucleotide sequence: TGCGCCAGCAGCTTTGGGCAGTCCTCGACCTACGAGCAGTACTTC.

The V gene is TRBV29-1, the J gene TRBJ1-6; 9 bases align to TRBD1. This CDR3 spans 13 amino acids. Germline V gene data show CDR1 as SQVTM and CDR2 as ANQGSEA. Losses at the gene ends were 6 bases for V and 10 bases for J; bases not matched to a gene: 7. CDR3 nucleotide sequence: TGCAGCGTCCAACAGGGGGCTAGGTCACCCCTCCACTTT. Its protein product is CSVQQGARSPLHF.

The chain is built from TRBV10-2 and TRBJ2-3; a possible D gene is TRBD1 (6 bases). This CDR3 is 14 amino acids long. V was pared by 4 bases and J by 2 bases, with 10 bases between. In germline, CDR1 is WSHSY, CDR2 SAAADI. CDR3 DNA: TGCGCCAGCAGTGTAAGGGGGATCACAGATACGCAGTATTTT. Translation: CASSVRGITDTQYF.

J is TRBJ1-5 and V is TRBV14, with D maybe TRBD1 (5 bases). The CDR3 loop spans 12 amino acids. The V end lost 1 base, the J end lost 12 bases, and 10 bases lay between the germline ends. CDR1 is SGHDN and CDR2 is FVKESK in the germline V gene. CDR3 nucleotide sequence: TGTGCCAGCAGCCAAGCCGGGGGAAGCCAGCATTTT. Translating gives CASSQAGGSQHF.

The chain is built from TRBV4-1 and TRBJ2-3; 9 nucleotides match TRBD2. This CDR3 has 16 residues. Germline-derived CDR1 and CDR2 are MGHRA and YSYEKL. V shed 2 bases and J 5 bases; nucleotides not matched to a gene: 8. The CDR3 reads CASSQFGSGSLDTQYF. For the CDR3, the DNA is TGCGCCAGCAGCCAATTTGGTAGCGGGAGTCTAGATACGCAGTATTTT.

The chain combines TRBV5-4 with TRBJ2-5; unclear D gene. V lost 0 bases to trimming and J lost 1 base, with 7 bases between them. Per germline, CDR1 SGHNT and CDR2 YYREEE (reference sequence). CDR3 length equals 14 residues. The CDR3 DNA is TGTGCCAGCAGCTTGGAGCCAGGCCAAGAGACCCAGTACTTC. Translating it yields CASSLEPGQETQYF.

The rearrangement uses TRBV2 and TRBJ2-7, with TRBD2 as a possible D gene (5 bases). Germline CDR1 reads SNHLY; CDR2 reads FYNNEI. CDR3 size: 15 residues. V was clipped by 7 bases and J by 1 base, with 17 bases between them. CDR3 coding DNA: TGTGCCAGCAAGATGCGGGCATCGGAGTCCTACGAGCAGTACTTC. It specifies CASKMRASESYEQYF.